This T cell receptor beta chain was recorded in a study of T cell repertoires in cytomegalovirus infection. For the study at large: Matching HLA type and CMV infection were both indicated by public TCR beta signatures.

Study outcomes and limitations: Identification of carriers of CMV plus the relevant HLA was performed using cumulative public TCR beta family frequency. Clonotypes of TCR beta that were HLA-C-restricted and CMV-specific dominated the ex vivo response.

Germline lookup yields CDR1 SEHNR and CDR2 FQNEAQ (reference sequence). Losses at the gene ends were 8 bases for V and 1 base for J; bases not matched to a gene: 8. There are 15 residues in the CDR3. TCRdb analysed the reads with MiXCR anew, one entry per CDR3 protein. The sample has about 150,000 distinct CDR3 sequences, around 20% seen once. This clonotype was detected ten times or more. The antigen is undetermined. What was sequenced was PBMCs. The chain uses TRBV7-9 and TRBJ2-7; 10 bases match TRBD2. The clonotype originates from a human donor in good health (CMV status not recorded). Some clones in this sample may be carry-over from other donors' samples. This CDR3 is CASGGTSGESYEQYF. The CDR3, as DNA: TGTGCCAGCGGAGGTACTAGCGGGGAGTCCTACGAGCAGTACTTC.